A single sample is the source of the 12 T cell receptor beta chains below, sequenced in a study of T cells in Graves' hyperthyroidism and ophthalmopathy. Authors of the study amplified TCR beta CDR3 regions from RNA transcripts. First-round RT-PCR with HTBI primers amplified the TCR CDR3 region. Each CDR3 protein gets one entry after TCRdb re-called the multiplex PCR reads with MiXCR. The data contain around 340,000 distinct CDR3 sequences, 15% to 20% of them singletons. The specimen sequenced was blood. Receptors originate from a man younger than 40 with Graves' hyperthyroidism.

This clonotype was recorded at least ten times. The V and J genes are TRBV28 and TRBJ2-7, with 8 bases that match TRBD1. The V and J ends lost 5 bases and 5 bases, in that order; junction bases with no gene match: 5. The CDR3 is 13 residues long. Germline-derived CDR1 and CDR2 are MDHEN and SYDVKM. CDR3 bases: TGTGCCAGCAGTGAACAGGGGGGCAACGAGCAGTACTTC. It is translated as CASSEQGGNEQYF.

This chain links TRBV9 with TRBJ1-2, with TRBD1 matching over 8 bases. The CDR3 runs 15 residues. Germline CDR1 SGDLS, CDR2 YYNGEE. Trimming cost V 7 bases and J 5 bases; bases outside gene matches: 13. CDR3 residues: CASGPTSGGLYGYTF. In nucleotides, the CDR3 is TGTGCCAGCGGTCCTACTTCAGGGGGCCTTTATGGCTACACCTTC.

This clonotype was recorded many times. The chain joins TRBV11-2 to TRBJ1-2; D is ambiguous. The CDR3 covers 13 residues. Germline assignment: CDR1 SGHAT and CDR2 FQNNGV. Trimming shortened V by 4 bases and J by 2 bases, and 8 bases separated the two germline ends. In nucleotides, the CDR3 is TGTGCCAGCAGCTCGGTGGGGAACTATGGCTACACCTTC. Residues: CASSSVGNYGYTF.

This clonotype was detected a few times. This chain links TRBV6-2 or TRBV6-3 with TRBJ1-4; no clear D gene. Germline assignment: CDR1 MNHEY and CDR2 SVGEGT. Trimming pared 5 bases from V and 6 bases from J, leaving 22 bases between. This CDR3 region has 17 residues. As DNA, the CDR3 is TGTGCCAGCAGTCCCATTAAACCCGGGATTCGTTATGAAAAACTGTTTTTT. This codes for CASSPIKPGIRYEKLFF.

As regards this clonotype: A much larger clone lies a single base off, so this may be a read error. The V call is TRBV7-8, the J call TRBJ2-7; D remains ambiguous. Germline V gives CDR1 SGHVS, CDR2 FQNEAQ. This CDR3 region has 14 residues. V was trimmed by 1 base and J by 5 bases, leaving 12 bases between them. The CDR3, as DNA: TGTGCCAGCAGCTTAGTCTGGCAGTCCCACGAGCAGTACTTC. Encoded protein: CASSLVWQSHEQYF.

This clonotype was counted ten times or more. The V call is TRBV7-3, the J call TRBJ2-3; 11 nucleotides match TRBD2. CDR1 and CDR2 (germline): SGHTA, FQGTGA. The V segment lost 1 base and the J segment 0 bases; nucleotides outside the gene matches: 9. The CDR3 loop spans 19 amino acids. The CDR3 DNA follows: TGTGCCAGCAGCTTAAGGCTGGCTAGCGGGAGGACTAGCACAGATACGCAGTATTTT. Residues: CASSLRLASGRTSTDTQYF. Variable domain in full (rest from reference TRBV7-3 and TRBJ2-3): GAGVSQTPSNKVTEKGKYVELRCDPISGHTALYWYRQSLGQGPEFLIYFQGTGAADDSGLPNDRFFAVRPEGSVSTLKIQRTERGDSAVYLCASSLRLASGRTSTDTQYFGPGTRLTVL.

Ten or more counts support this clonotype. The J gene is TRBJ2-7, the V gene TRBV11-2; 11 bases are a match to TRBD1. CDR3 size: 16 residues. V trimming: 3 bases; J trimming: 6 bases; junction bases outside the gene matches: 10. The germline V gene encodes CDR1 SGHAT and CDR2 FQNNGV. CDR3 nucleotide sequence: TGTGCCAGCAGCTTGCGGACAGGGGGCGGGTTTTTCGAGCAGTACTTC. Translated, it gives CASSLRTGGGFFEQYF.

This chain links TRBV6-6 with TRBJ2-5, with D possibly TRBD1 on 5 matching bases. V was trimmed by 2 bases and J by 6 bases, leaving 19 bases between them. This CDR3 has 16 amino acids. Germline lookup yields CDR1 MNHNY and CDR2 SVGAGI (reference sequence). CDR3 sequence (DNA): TGTGCCAGCAGTTACGCCCCCCCGGCGCAGGGAAAGACCCAGTACTTC. Protein: CASSYAPPAQGKTQYF.

This clonotype was picked up many times. The chain uses TRBV6-1 and TRBJ1-1; possible D gene TRBD1, 6 bases. Germline CDR1 MNHNS, CDR2 SASEGT. Trimming shortened V by 6 bases and J by 1 base, and 15 bases separated the two germline ends. There are 15 residues in the CDR3. CDR3 amino acids: CASSLTGTSNTEAFF. CDR3 nucleotides: TGTGCCAGCAGCCTTACCGGGACATCGAACACTGAAGCTTTCTTT.

The table lists this clonotype with many counts. The chain recombines TRBV11-2 with TRBJ2-5; D unresolved. V gave up 5 bases and J gave up 0 bases, with 1 base separating them. Germline loops: CDR1 SGHAT, CDR2 FQNNGV. This CDR3 spans 11 amino acids. The CDR3 nucleotides are TGTGCCAGCAGCAACCAAGAGACCCAGTACTTC. Protein: CASSNQETQYF. Full variable domain (missing parts from reference TRBV11-2 and TRBJ2-5): EAGVAQSPRYKIIEKRQSVAFWCNPISGHATLYWYQQILGQGPKLLIQFQNNGVVDDSQLPKDRFSAERLKGVDSTLKIQPAKLEDSAVYLCASSNQETQYFGPGTRLLVL.

Many counts were recorded for this clonotype. The chain joins TRBV6-1 to TRBJ2-3, with D hard to call. Trimming stripped 6 bases from V and 9 bases from J, with 16 bases between. CDR3 size: 13 residues. Germline V gene data show CDR1 as MNHNS and CDR2 as SASEGT. Here the CDR3 reads CASRAARLGTQYF. CDR3 DNA: TGTGCCAGCAGGGCCGCCCGGCTGGGAACGCAGTATTTT.

In this sample, this clonotype turned up a few times. This chain connects TRBV9 to TRBJ2-5; D ambiguous. V lost 3 bases and J lost 0, with 9 bases in between. The CDR3 is 14 amino acids. The germline CDR1 and CDR2 sequences are SGDLS and YYNGEE. The CDR3 bases are TGTGCCAGCAGCGCCCATGGATACCAAGAGACCCAGTACTTC. Amino acid sequence: CASSAHGYQETQYF.